A single sample gave rise to the 9 T cell receptor beta chains below, sequenced in a study of high-grade serous ovarian cancer treatment subgroups. Tumor tissue was taken before any definitive surgery or chemotherapy was given. Using immunoSEQ multiplex PCR, the repertoire was profiled, and TCRdb retains in-frame clones only, with some absent. The sample contains about 4,900 clones, roughly two thirds of which appear only once. The specimen sequenced was tumor tissue. These receptors originate from a human donor with high-grade serous ovarian cancer.

The V gene is TRBV18, the J gene TRBJ2-1; 7 bases line up with TRBD1. Germline V gene lookup returns CDR1 KGHSH and CDR2 LQKENI. CDR3 length: 15 amino acids. V shed 3 bases and J 2 bases; nucleotides not matched to a gene: 4. DNA for the CDR3: TGTGCCAGCTCACCTTTGGGACAGACCTACAATGAGCAGTTCTTC. It yields the protein CASSPLGQTYNEQFF.

This clone was counted between two and nine times. The DNA of the CDR3 is TGTGCAAGTCGCTTAACCCCAGCCCCACGTAACACCGGGGAGCTGTTTTTT. Translation gives CASRLTPAPRNTGELFF. The chain has TRBV12-2 and TRBJ2-2. TRBV12-2 is designated a pseudogene. CDR3 size: 17 residues.

This sequence joins TRBV19 and TRBJ2-3; 8 positions agree with TRBD1. Losses at the gene ends were 4 bases for V and 3 bases for J; bases not matched to a gene: 3. Germline lookup yields CDR1 LNHDA and CDR2 SQIVND (reference sequence). The CDR3 has 14 residues. CDR3 DNA: TGTGCCAGTAGTAGGACAGGGCAAACAGATACGCAGTATTTT. This sequence encodes CASSRTGQTDTQYF.

This clone appeared once. This chain uses TRBV5-8 with TRBJ1-1; tentative D call: TRBD1 (5 bases). The V end lost 1 base, the J end lost 2 bases, and 12 bases lay between the germline ends. The CDR3 runs 15 residues. Germline assignment: CDR1 SGHTS and CDR2 YDEGEE. Here the CDR3 reads CASSLWGKGNTEAFF. CDR3 in DNA: TGTGCCAGCAGCTTGTGGGGGAAAGGAAACACTGAAGCTTTCTTT.

The chain has TRBV7-9 and TRBJ2-3; D gene uncertain. The CDR3 runs 13 residues. CDR1 SEHNR and CDR2 FQNEAQ come from the germline V gene (reference sequence). V gave up 5 bases and J gave up 5 bases, with 11 bases separating them. CDR3 nucleotides: TGTGCCAGCAGCGCGCGACTTGGAGATACGCAGTATTTT. Protein: CASSARLGDTQYF. Filled out from reference TRBV7-9 and TRBJ2-3, the complete variable domain reads DTGVSQNPRHKITKRGQNVTFRCDPISEHNRLYWYRQTLGQGPEFLTYFQNEAQLEKSRLLSDRFSAERPKGSFSTLEIQRTEQGDSAMYLCASSARLGDTQYFGPGTRLTVL.

The chain joins TRBV4-2 to TRBJ2-1, with 12 bases matching TRBD2. The germline V gene has CDR1 LGHNA and CDR2 YNFKEQ. The CDR3 sequence is 18 residues long. The J segment lost 6 bases and the V segment lost 0 bases, leaving 9 bases of the junction unmatched. CDR3: CASSQDISTSGSSNEQFF. The CDR3 DNA is TGTGCCAGCAGCCAAGATATTTCGACTAGCGGGAGTTCCAATGAGCAGTTCTTC.

The V gene is TRBV6-5, the J gene TRBJ2-7; the D is unclear. CDR3 length: 14 residues. Trimming stripped 5 bases from V and 4 bases from J, with 15 bases between. Germline lookup yields CDR1 MNHEY and CDR2 SVGAGI. The CDR3 DNA sequence: TGTGCCAGCAGTCACCCACTTCGTAGGTACGAGCAGTACTTC. Amino acids: CASSHPLRRYEQYF.

This clone has just a few counts. The genes are TRBV6-5 and TRBJ2-2, with TRBD1 matching 7 bases. CDR1 and CDR2 from the germline V gene are MNHEY and SVGAGI. The CDR3 extends over 14 amino acids. With 3 bases clipped from V and 5 bases from J, the junction kept 3 bases outside the gene matches. The CDR3 DNA sequence: TGTGCCAGCAGTTATGCAGGGGGAACCGGGGAGCTGTTTTTT. It translates to CASSYAGGTGELFF.

This clone was detected only once. This chain links TRBV7-9 with TRBJ2-1; D gene ambiguous. The germline V gene encodes CDR1 SEHNR and CDR2 FQNEAQ (reference sequence). V was cut by 0 bases and J by 7 bases, with 10 bases left in between. CDR3 size: 14 residues. In DNA form, the CDR3 reads TGTGCCAGCAGCTTAGCGGTCGTGGCAAATGAGCAGTTCTTC. Translating gives CASSLAVVANEQFF.